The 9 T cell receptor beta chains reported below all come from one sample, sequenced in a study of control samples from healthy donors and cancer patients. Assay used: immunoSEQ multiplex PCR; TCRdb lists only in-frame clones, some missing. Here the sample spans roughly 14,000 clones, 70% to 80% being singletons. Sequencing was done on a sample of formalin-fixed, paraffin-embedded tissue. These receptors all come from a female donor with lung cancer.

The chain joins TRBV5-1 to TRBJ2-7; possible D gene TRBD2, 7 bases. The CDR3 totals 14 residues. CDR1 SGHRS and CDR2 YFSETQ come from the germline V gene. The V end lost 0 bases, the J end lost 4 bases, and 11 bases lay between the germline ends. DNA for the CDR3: TGCGCCAGCAGCTTGGATGCGGGGGCGTACGAGCAGTACTTC. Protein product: CASSLDAGAYEQYF.

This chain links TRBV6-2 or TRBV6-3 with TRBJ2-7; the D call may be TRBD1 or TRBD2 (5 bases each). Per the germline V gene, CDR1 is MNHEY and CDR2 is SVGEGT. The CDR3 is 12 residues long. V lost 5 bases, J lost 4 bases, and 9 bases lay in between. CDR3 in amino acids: CASSGTVYEQYF. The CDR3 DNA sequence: TGTGCCAGCAGTGGGACGGTGTACGAGCAGTACTTC.

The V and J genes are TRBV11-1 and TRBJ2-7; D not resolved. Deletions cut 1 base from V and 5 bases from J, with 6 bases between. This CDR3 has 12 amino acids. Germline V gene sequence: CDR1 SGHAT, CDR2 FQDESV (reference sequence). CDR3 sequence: CASSLDRNEQYF. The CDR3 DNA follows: TGTGCCAGCAGCTTAGATCGGAACGAGCAGTACTTC. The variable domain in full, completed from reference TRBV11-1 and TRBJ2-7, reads EAEVAQSPRYKITEKSQAVAFWCDPISGHATLYWYRQILGQGPELLVQFQDESVVDDSQLPKDRFSAERLKGVDSTLKIQPAELGDSAMYLCASSLDRNEQYFGPGTRLTVT.

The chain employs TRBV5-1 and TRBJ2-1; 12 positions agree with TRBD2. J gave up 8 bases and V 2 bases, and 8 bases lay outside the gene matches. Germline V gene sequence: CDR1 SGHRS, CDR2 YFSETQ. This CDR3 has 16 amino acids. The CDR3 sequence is CASSFFKLAGGDEQFF. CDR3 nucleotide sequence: TGCGCCAGCAGCTTTTTCAAACTAGCGGGGGGCGATGAGCAGTTCTTC.

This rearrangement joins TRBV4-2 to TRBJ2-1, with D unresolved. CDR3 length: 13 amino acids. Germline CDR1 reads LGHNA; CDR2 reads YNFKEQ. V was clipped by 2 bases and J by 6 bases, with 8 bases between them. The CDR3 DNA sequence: TGTGCCAGCAGCCAAAGTGTCTTCAATGAGCAGTTCTTC. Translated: CASSQSVFNEQFF.

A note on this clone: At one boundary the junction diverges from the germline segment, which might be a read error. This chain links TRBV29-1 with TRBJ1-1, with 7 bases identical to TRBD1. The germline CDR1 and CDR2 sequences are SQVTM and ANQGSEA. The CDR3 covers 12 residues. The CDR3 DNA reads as TGCAGCGTTGTAGGTAGGGACAGTCGGCAGGTCTTT. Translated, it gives CSVVGRDSRQVF.

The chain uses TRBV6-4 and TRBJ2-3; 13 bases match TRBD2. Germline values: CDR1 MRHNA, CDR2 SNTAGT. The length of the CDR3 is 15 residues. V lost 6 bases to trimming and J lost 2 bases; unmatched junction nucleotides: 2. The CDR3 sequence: CASSGTSGNTDTQYF. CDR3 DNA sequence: TGTGCCAGCAGCGGGACTAGCGGGAACACAGATACGCAGTATTTT.

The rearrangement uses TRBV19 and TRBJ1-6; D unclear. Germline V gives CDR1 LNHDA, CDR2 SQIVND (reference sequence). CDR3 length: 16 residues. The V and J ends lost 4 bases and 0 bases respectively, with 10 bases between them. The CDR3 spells CASSSGVHSYNSPLHF. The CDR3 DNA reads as TGTGCCAGTAGTAGCGGGGTGCACTCCTATAATTCACCCCTCCACTTT.

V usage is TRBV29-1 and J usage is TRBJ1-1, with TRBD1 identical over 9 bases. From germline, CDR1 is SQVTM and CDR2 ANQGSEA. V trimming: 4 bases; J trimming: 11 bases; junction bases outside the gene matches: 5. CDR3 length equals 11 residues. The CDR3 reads CSVGDREKAFF. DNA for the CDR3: TGCAGCGTTGGGGACAGGGAGAAGGCTTTCTTT. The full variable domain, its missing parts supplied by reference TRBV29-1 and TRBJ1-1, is SAVISQKPSRDICQRGTSLTIQCQVDSQVTMMFWYRQQPGQSLTLIATANQGSEATYESGFVIDKFPISRPNLTFSTLTVSNMSPEDSSIYLCSVGDREKAFFGQGTRLTVV.